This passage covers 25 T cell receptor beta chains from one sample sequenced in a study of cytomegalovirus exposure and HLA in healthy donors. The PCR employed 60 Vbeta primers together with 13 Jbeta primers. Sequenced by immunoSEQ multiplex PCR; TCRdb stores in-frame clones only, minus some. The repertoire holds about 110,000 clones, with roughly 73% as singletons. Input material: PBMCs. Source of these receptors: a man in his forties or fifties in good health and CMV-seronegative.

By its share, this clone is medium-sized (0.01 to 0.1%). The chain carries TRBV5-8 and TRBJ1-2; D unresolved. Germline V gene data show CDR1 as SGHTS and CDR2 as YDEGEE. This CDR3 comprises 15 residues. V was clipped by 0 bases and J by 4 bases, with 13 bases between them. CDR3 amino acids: CASSLAGGRRYGYTF. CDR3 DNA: TGTGCCAGCAGCTTGGCCGGCGGCAGACGCTATGGCTACACCTTC.

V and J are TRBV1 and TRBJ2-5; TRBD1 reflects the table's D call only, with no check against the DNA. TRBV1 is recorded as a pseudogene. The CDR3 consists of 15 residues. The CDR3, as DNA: TGCACCAGCAGCCAAGAGGACACAAAACAAGAGACCCAGTACTTC. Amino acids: CTSSQEDTKQETQYF.

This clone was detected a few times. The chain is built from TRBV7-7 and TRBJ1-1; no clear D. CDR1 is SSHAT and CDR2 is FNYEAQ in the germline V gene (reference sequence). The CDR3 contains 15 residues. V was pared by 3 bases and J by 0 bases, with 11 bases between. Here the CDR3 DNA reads TGTGCCAGCAGCTTCCCCACGGTGATGAACACTGAAGCTTTCTTT. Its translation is CASSFPTVMNTEAFF.

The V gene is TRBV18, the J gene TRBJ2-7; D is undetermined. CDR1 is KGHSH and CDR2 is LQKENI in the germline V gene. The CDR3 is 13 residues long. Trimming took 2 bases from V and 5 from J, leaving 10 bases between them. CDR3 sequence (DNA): TGTGCCAGCTCACCAAACAACCGGGACGAGCAGTACTTC. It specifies CASSPNNRDEQYF.

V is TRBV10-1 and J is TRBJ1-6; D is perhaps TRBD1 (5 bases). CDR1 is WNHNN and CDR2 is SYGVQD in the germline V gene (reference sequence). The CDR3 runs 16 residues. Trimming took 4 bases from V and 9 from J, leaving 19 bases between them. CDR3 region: CASSASGSIGISPLHF. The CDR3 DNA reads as TGCGCCAGCAGTGCGTCAGGGTCGATCGGGATTTCACCCCTCCACTTT.

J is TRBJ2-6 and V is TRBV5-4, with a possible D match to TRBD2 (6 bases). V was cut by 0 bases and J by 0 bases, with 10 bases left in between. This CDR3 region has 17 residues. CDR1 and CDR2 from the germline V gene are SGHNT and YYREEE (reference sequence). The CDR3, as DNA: TGTGCCAGCAGCTTGGGGGGAGGAGACTCTGGGGCCAACGTCCTGACTTTC. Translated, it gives CASSLGGGDSGANVLTF.

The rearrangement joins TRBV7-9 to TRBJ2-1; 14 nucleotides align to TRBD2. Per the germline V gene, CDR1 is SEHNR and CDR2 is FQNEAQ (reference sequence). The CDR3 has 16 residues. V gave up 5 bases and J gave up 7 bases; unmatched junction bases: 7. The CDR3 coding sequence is TGTGCCAGCAGCCTCGGGACTAGCGGGGGCGGGAATGAGCAGTTCTTC. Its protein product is CASSLGTSGGGNEQFF.

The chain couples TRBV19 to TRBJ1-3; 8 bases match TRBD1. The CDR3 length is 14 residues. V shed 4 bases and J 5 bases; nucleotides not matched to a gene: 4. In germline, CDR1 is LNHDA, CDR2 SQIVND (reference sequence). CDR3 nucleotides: TGTGCCAGTAGTACCCGACAGGGGAGAAACACCATATATTTT. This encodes CASSTRQGRNTIYF.

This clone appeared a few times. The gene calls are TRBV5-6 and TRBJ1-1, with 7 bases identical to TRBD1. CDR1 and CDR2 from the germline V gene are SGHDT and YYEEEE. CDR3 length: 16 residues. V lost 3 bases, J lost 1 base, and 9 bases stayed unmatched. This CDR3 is CASSSQGYRGNTEAFF. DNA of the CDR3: TGTGCCAGCAGCTCGCAGGGTTACAGGGGGAACACTGAAGCTTTCTTT. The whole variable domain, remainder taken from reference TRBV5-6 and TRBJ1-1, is DAGVTQSPTHLIKTRGQQVTLRCSPKSGHDTVSWYQQALGQGPQFIFQYYEEEERQRGNFPDRFSGHQFPNYSSELNVNALLLGDSALYLCASSSQGYRGNTEAFFGQGTRLTVV.

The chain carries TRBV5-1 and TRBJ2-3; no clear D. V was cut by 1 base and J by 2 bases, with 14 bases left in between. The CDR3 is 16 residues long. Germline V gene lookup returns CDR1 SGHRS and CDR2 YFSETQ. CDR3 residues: CASSLRVGTPTDTQYF. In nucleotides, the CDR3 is TGCGCCAGCAGCTTGCGGGTGGGTACCCCCACAGATACGCAGTATTTT.

CDR3 protein: CASSGIGRGNGYTF. The CDR3 DNA follows: TGTGCCAGCAGCGGCATAGGCAGGGGCAATGGCTACACCTTC. The chain couples TRBV9 to TRBJ1-2, with D possibly TRBD1 on 6 matching bases. Germline lookup yields CDR1 SGDLS and CDR2 YYNGEE. With 3 bases removed from V and 6 bases from J, the gap between germline ends came to 15 bases. The CDR3 sequence is 14 residues long.

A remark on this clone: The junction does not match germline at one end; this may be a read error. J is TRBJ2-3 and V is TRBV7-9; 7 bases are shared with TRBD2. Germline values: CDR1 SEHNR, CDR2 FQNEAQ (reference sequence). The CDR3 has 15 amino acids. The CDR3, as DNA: TGTTCCAGCAGCCCCTCTAGCGGACGCACAGATACGCAGTATTTT. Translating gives CSSSPSSGRTDTQYF. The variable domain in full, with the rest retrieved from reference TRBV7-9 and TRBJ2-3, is DTGVSQNPRHKITKRGQNVTFRCDPISEHNRLYWYRQTLGQGPEFLTYFQNEAQLEKSRLLSDRFSAERPKGSFSTLEIQRTEQGDSAMYLCSSSPSSGRTDTQYFGPGTRLTVL.

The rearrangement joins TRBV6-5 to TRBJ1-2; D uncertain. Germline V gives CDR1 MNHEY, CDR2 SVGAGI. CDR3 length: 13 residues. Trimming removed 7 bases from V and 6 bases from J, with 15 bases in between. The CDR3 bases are TGTGCCAGCAATGAGGGCGAGGGTAATGGCTACACCTTC. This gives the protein CASNEGEGNGYTF.

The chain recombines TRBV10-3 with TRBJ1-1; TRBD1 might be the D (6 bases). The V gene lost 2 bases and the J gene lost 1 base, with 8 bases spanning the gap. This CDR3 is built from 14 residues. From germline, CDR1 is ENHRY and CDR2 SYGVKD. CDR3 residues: CAISEQGSNTEAFF. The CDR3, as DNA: TGTGCCATCAGTGAGCAGGGGTCGAACACTGAAGCTTTCTTT.

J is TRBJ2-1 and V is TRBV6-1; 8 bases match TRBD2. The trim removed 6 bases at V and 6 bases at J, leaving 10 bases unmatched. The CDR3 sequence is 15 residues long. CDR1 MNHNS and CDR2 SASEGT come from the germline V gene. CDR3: CASSPGLAPGNEQFF. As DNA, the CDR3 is TGTGCCAGCAGCCCCGGACTAGCCCCGGGCAATGAGCAGTTCTTC.

Written as DNA, the CDR3 is TGTGCCAGCAGTGGGATGGACAGAAAACTGTTTTTT. This codes for CASSGMDRKLFF. This chain connects TRBV27 to TRBJ1-4; the D gene is possibly TRBD1 (6 bases). This CDR3 comprises 12 residues. V lost 5 bases, J lost 10 bases, and 11 bases lay in between. The V gene's germline CDR1 is MNHEY and CDR2 SMNVEV (reference sequence).

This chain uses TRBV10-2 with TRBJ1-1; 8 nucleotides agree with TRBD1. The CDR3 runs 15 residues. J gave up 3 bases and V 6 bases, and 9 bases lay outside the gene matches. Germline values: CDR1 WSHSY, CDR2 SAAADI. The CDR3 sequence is CASSATQGDYTEAFF. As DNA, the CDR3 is TGCGCCAGCAGCGCCACACAGGGGGACTACACTGAAGCTTTCTTT.

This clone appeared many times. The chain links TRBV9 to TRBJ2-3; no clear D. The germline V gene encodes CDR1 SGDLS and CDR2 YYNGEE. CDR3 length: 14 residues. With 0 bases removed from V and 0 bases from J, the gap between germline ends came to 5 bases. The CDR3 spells CASSVEISTDTQYF. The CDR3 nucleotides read TGTGCCAGCAGCGTAGAAATAAGCACAGATACGCAGTATTTT. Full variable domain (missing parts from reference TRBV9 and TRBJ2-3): DSGVTQTPKHLITATGQRVTLRCSPRSGDLSVYWYQQSLDQGLQFLIQYYNGEERAKGNILERFSAQQFPDLHSELNLSSLELGDSALYFCASSVEISTDTQYFGPGTRLTVL.

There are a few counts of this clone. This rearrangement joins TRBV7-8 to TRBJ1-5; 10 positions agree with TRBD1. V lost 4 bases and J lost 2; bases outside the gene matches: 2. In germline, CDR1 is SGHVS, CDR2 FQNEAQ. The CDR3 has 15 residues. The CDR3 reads CASSSGTGGNQPQHF. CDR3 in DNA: TGTGCCAGCAGCTCAGGGACAGGGGGCAATCAGCCCCAGCATTTT.

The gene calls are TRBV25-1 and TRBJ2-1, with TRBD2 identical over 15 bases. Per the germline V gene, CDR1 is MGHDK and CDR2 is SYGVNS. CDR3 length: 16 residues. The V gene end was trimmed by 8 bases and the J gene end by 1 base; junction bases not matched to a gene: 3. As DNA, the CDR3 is TGTGCCAGCCGGACTAGCGGGGGGGGATCCTACAATGAGCAGTTCTTC. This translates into CASRTSGGGSYNEQFF.

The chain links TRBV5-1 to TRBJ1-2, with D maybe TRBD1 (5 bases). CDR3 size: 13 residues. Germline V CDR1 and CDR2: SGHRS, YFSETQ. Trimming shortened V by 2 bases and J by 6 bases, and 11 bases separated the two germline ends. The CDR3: CASSFTGGDGYTF. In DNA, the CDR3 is TGCGCCAGCAGCTTTACGGGGGGTGATGGCTACACCTTC.

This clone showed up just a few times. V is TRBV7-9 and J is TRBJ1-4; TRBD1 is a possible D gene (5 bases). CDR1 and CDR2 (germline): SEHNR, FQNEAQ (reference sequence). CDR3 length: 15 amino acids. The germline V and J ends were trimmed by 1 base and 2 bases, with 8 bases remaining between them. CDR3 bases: TGTGCCAGCAGCTTAGATCGGGGGACTAATGAAAAACTGTTTTTT. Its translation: CASSLDRGTNEKLFF. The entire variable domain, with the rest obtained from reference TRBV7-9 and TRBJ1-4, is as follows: DTGVSQNPRHKITKRGQNVTFRCDPISEHNRLYWYRQTLGQGPEFLTYFQNEAQLEKSRLLSDRFSAERPKGSFSTLEIQRTEQGDSAMYLCASSLDRGTNEKLFFGSGTQLSVL.

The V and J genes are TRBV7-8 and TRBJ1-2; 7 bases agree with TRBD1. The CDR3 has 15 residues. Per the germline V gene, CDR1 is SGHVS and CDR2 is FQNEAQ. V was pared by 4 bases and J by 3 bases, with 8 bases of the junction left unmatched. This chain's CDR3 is CASSWTQGPYYGYTF. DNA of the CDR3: TGTGCCAGCAGCTGGACACAGGGGCCTTACTATGGCTACACCTTC.

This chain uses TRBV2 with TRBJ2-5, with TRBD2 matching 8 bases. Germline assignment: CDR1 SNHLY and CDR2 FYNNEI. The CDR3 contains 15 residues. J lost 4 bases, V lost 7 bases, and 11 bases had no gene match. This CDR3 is CASILPGGARETQYF. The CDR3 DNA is TGTGCCAGCATCCTCCCCGGGGGGGCTCGAGAGACCCAGTACTTC.

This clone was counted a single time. The CDR3 sequence: CASSLRDRGGLVYGYTF. In nucleotides, the CDR3 is TGTGCCAGCAGCTTGAGGGACCGAGGGGGCCTAGTCTATGGCTACACCTTC. The V gene is TRBV5-4, the J gene TRBJ1-2; TRBD1 matches at 7 bases. Germline values: CDR1 SGHNT, CDR2 YYREEE (reference sequence). V lost 1 base, J lost 4 bases, and 13 bases stayed unmatched. The CDR3 consists of 17 residues.